This T cell receptor beta chain stems from a study of shared clonotypes between healthy human individuals. Assay execution took place at the deep level. Sequencing used immunoSEQ multiplex PCR; TCRdb keeps in-frame clones, though not all of them. The sample lists roughly 2.6 million clones; just over 90% were seen once. V shed 2 bases and J shed 8 bases, with 15 bases lying between them. Germline-derived CDR1 and CDR2 are WNHNN and SYGVQD (reference sequence). This CDR3 comprises 14 residues. The gene calls are TRBV10-1 and TRBJ1-2, with D possibly matching TRBD1 (6 bases). Material: naive CD4+ T cells sorted from blood. Sample subset: CD45RA+ positively selected. This receptor was taken from a man between 18 and 35 years old in good health. The CDR3 DNA reads as TGCGCCAGCAGTGAGCCCAGACAGGCAGGAGGCTACACCTTC. Amino acid sequence: CASSEPRQAGGYTF.